This T cell receptor (beta chain) was retrieved from a study of control samples from healthy donors and cancer patients. The assay was immunoSEQ multiplex PCR, and TCRdb's table has in-frame clones only and misses some. Of 150,000 to 200,000 clones listed, 88% are singletons. Germline CDR1 reads SGHAT; CDR2 reads FQDESV (reference sequence). There are 15 residues in the CDR3. V dropped 4 bases and J dropped 1 base, with 13 bases sitting between them. This TCR was sampled from a man between 18 and 29 years old in good health. This chain connects TRBV11-1 to TRBJ1-1; weak D call: TRBD1 (6 bases). Sample: blood. CDR3 sequence: CASSSDSTGNTEAFF. The CDR3 region has the DNA TGTGCCAGCAGCTCGGACAGTACCGGGAACACTGAAGCTTTCTTT.